The 6 T cell receptor beta chains reported below all come from one sample, sequenced in a study of T cell repertoires in cytomegalovirus infection. TCRdb ran MiXCR on the reads and lists one entry per CDR3 protein. The repertoire holds around 450,000 distinct CDR3 sequences, with about 11% as singletons. The sample taken for sequencing was PBMCs. All receptors derive from a human donor in good health (CMV status not recorded). Some clones in this sample may be carry-over from other donors' samples.

This chain joins TRBV15 and TRBJ1-5, with a tentative D call TRBD1 (6 bases). V lost 0 bases, J lost 3 bases, and 9 bases lay in between. The germline CDR1 and CDR2 sequences are LNHNV and YYDKDF (reference sequence). The CDR3 is 15 residues long. CDR3: CATSRDRTANQPQHF. CDR3 nucleotides: TGTGCCACCAGCAGAGATCGGACAGCCAATCAGCCCCAGCATTTT.

The rearrangement joins TRBV10-3 to TRBJ2-1; D may be TRBD2 (5 bases). V lost 8 bases and J lost 8, with 10 bases in between. This CDR3 is 11 amino acids long. The germline CDR1 and CDR2 sequences are ENHRY and SYGVKD. The CDR3 region has the DNA TGTGCCATCGCCGAGGGAGATGAGCAGTTCTTC. Its translation is CAIAEGDEQFF.

This clonotype was found many times. V and J are TRBV11-2 and TRBJ1-1, with D uncertain. The CDR3 totals 14 residues. Trimming stripped 8 bases from V and 0 bases from J, with 13 bases between. Germline values: CDR1 SGHAT, CDR2 FQNNGV. CDR3 sequence (DNA): TGTGCCAGCGGGGTCCTGGATTTGAACACTGAAGCTTTCTTT. This sequence encodes CASGVLDLNTEAFF.

V is TRBV20-1 and J is TRBJ1-2; TRBD1 matches 7 bases. Looked up from germline, CDR1 is DFQATT and CDR2 is SNEGSKA (reference sequence). This CDR3 has 16 residues. Trimming cost V 4 bases and J 2 bases; bases outside gene matches: 13. CDR3 amino acids: CSAKGVGTEMNYGYTF. CDR3 nucleotide sequence: TGCAGTGCTAAGGGGGTCGGGACAGAGATGAACTATGGCTACACCTTC.

This clonotype was recorded at least ten times. The chain has TRBV28 and TRBJ1-1; D perhaps matches TRBD1 (6 bases). The CDR3 runs 16 residues. CDR1 and CDR2 (germline): MDHEN, SYDVKM. V lost 2 bases and J lost 0, with 13 bases in between. CDR3 DNA: TGTGCCAGCAGTTTAGGGGGCGCCGGTGTGAACACTGAAGCTTTCTTT. It encodes CASSLGGAGVNTEAFF.

This clonotype was picked up many times. Sequence at one end of the junction differs from germline and may be a read error. The chain uses TRBV7-9 and TRBJ2-4, with D perhaps TRBD1 or TRBD2 (5 bases each). The germline V gene encodes CDR1 SEHNR and CDR2 FQNEAQ (reference sequence). This CDR3 has 17 residues. This CDR3 reads CASSLALQELAKNIQYF. DNA for the CDR3: TGTGCTAGCAGCTTAGCGTTACAGGAGCTAGCCAAAAACATTCAGTACTTC. Complete variable domain (other parts from reference TRBV7-9 and TRBJ2-4): DTGVSQNPRHKITKRGQNVTFRCDPISEHNRLYWYRQTLGQGPEFLTYFQNEAQLEKSRLLSDRFSAERPKGSFSTLEIQRTEQGDSAMYLCASSLALQELAKNIQYFGAGTRLSVL.